Ten or more counts support the clone carrying this TCR beta chain. The antigen remains unidentified. This sample is part of a study of T cells in Graves' hyperthyroidism and ophthalmopathy. General study findings and limits: Before onset, ophthalmopathy was predicted by the model a median about 6.2 months earlier.

The CDR3 totals 15 residues. V dropped 2 bases and J dropped 8 bases, with 15 bases sitting between them. Germline CDR1 is SEHNR and CDR2 is FQNEAQ (reference sequence). Amplified TCR beta CDR3 regions came from RNA transcripts. The TCR CDR3 first-round RT-PCR relied on the HTBI primer set. TCRdb independently ran MiXCR on the multiplex PCR reads; one entry per CDR3 protein. Of hundreds of thousands of distinct CDR3 sequences listed, about 38% are singletons. Sequencing was carried out using blood. This clonotype originated in a man between 18 and 35 years old with Graves' hyperthyroidism. The genes are TRBV7-9 and TRBJ1-4, with D unclear. CDR3 amino acids: CASSLSRLKWEKLFF. Here the CDR3 DNA reads TGTGCCAGCAGCTTAAGTCGGTTGAAGTGGGAAAAACTGTTTTTT.